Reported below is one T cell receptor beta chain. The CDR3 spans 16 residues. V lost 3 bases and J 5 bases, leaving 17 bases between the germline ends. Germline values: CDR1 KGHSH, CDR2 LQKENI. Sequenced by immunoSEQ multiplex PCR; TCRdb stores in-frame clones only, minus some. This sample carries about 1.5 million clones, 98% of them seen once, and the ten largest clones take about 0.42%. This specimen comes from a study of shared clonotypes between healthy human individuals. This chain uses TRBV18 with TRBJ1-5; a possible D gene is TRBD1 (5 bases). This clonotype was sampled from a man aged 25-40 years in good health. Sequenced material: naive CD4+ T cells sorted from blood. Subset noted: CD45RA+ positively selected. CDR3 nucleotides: TGTGCCAGCTCACCTCAAAATCGACAGATCCATCAGCCCCAGCATTTT. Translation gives CASSPQNRQIHQPQHF.